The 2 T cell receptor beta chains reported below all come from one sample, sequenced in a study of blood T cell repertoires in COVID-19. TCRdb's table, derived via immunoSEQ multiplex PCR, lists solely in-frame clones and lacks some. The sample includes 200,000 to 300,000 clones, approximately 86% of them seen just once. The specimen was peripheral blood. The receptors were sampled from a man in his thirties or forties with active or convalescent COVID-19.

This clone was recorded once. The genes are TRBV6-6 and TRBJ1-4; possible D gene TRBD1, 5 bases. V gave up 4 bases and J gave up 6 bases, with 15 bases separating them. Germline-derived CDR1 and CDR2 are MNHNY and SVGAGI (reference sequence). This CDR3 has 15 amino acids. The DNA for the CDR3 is TGTGCCAGCAGTTGGGTTGGGACTCGGGATGAAAAACTGTTTTTT. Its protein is CASSWVGTRDEKLFF.

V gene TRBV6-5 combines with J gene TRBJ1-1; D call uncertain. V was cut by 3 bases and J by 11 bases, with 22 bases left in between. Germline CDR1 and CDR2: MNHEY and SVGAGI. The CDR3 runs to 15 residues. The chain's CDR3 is CASSYTPLEARAAFF. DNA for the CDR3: TGTGCCAGCAGTTATACCCCCTTAGAGGCTCGAGCGGCTTTCTTT.